This T cell receptor (beta chain) stems from a study of T cell responses to AZD1222 COVID-19 vaccine. Study observations and caveats: Without day 14 samples, only post-peak T cell repertoires were studied. Close to half of spike-specific TCRs reportedly recognize unmutated variant regions.

The CDR3 contains 14 residues. With 4 bases clipped from V and 4 bases from J, the junction kept 3 bases outside the gene matches. The germline V gene encodes CDR1 MDHEN and CDR2 SYDVKM. Sequencing used immunoSEQ multiplex PCR; TCRdb keeps in-frame clones, though not all of them. The sample consists of roughly 18,000 clones, 65% to 80% of them appearing once. A remark on this clone: Its antigen is as yet unknown.

The source of this sequence is an adult who received the AZD1222 COVID-19 vaccine. The V call is TRBV28, the J call TRBJ2-2; 7 nucleotides align to TRBD1. Sequences were derived from peripheral blood, sampled 28 days after the second AZD1222 dose. CDR3 in DNA: TGTGCCAGCAGTTCAGGGGGTTTCACCGGGGAGCTGTTTTTT. It translates to CASSSGGFTGELFF.